What follows are 24 T cell receptor beta chains derived from one specimen sequenced in a study of somatic mutations in cytotoxic T cells in rheumatoid arthritis. Some clones are missing from TCRdb's copy, which holds only in-frame ones; the method was immunoSEQ multiplex PCR. The repertoire includes about 36,000 clones, roughly four fifths of them detected once, and 3.2% sits in the top ten. Sequenced input: CD8+ T cells sorted from blood. The origin of the receptors is a man aged 35-49 years in good health.

This chain connects TRBV30 to TRBJ2-1; D might be TRBD1 or TRBD2, each matching 6 bases. The V gene's germline CDR1 is GTSNPN and CDR2 SVGIG (reference sequence). The CDR3 extends over 13 amino acids. The germline V and J ends were trimmed by 4 bases and 2 bases, with 9 bases remaining between them. The CDR3 nucleotides read TGTGCCTGGACGGAGGGGGCCTACAATGAGCAGTTCTTC. This translates into CAWTEGAYNEQFF.

This chain joins TRBV7-6 and TRBJ2-7; 8 nucleotides agree with TRBD1. This CDR3 contains 15 residues. The V gene end was trimmed by 5 bases and the J gene end by 5 bases; junction bases not matched to a gene: 11. The germline V gene has CDR1 SGHVS and CDR2 FNYEAQ. The CDR3 sequence is CASSLSRTGFHEQYF. The CDR3 DNA reads as TGTGCCAGCAGCCTGTCGAGGACAGGGTTCCACGAGCAGTACTTC.

J is TRBJ2-1 and V is TRBV5-1, with 8 nucleotides matching TRBD2. Germline assignment: CDR1 SGHRS and CDR2 YFSETQ. V shed 0 bases, J shed 4 bases, and the junction held 9 bases outside the gene matches. CDR3 length: 17 residues. The CDR3 coding sequence is TGCGCCAGCAGCTTGGCCGAAACTAGCGGATTATACAATGAGCAGTTCTTC. Translated: CASSLAETSGLYNEQFF. Complete variable domain (other parts from reference TRBV5-1 and TRBJ2-1): KAGVTQTPRYLIKTRGQQVTLSCSPISGHRSVSWYQQTPGQGLQFLFEYFSETQRNKGNFPGRFSGRQFSNSRSEMNVSTLELGDSALYLCASSLAETSGLYNEQFFGPGTRLTVL.

The gene calls are TRBV13 and TRBJ1-1; 7 bases map to TRBD1. V gave up 0 bases and J gave up 8 bases; unmatched junction bases: 12. The CDR3 spans 16 residues. In germline, CDR1 is PRHDT, CDR2 FYEKMQ (reference sequence). The CDR3 protein is CASSLGVPGQIQEAFF. As DNA, the CDR3 is TGTGCCAGCAGCTTAGGGGTCCCGGGACAGATCCAAGAAGCTTTCTTT.

This chain connects TRBV7-6 to TRBJ1-2; D might be TRBD1 (5 bases). CDR1 SGHVS and CDR2 FNYEAQ come from the germline V gene. The CDR3 runs to 16 residues. The germline V and J ends were trimmed by 5 bases and 0 bases, with 16 bases remaining between them. DNA for the CDR3: TGTGCCAGCAGCCCTGACAGCCGCGGCTCTAACTATGGCTACACCTTC. Protein sequence: CASSPDSRGSNYGYTF. Full variable domain (rest looked up from reference TRBV7-6 and TRBJ1-2): GAGVSQSPRYKVTKRGQDVALRCDPISGHVSLYWYRQALGQGPEFLTYFNYEAQQDKSGLPNDRFSAERPEGSISTLTIQRTEQRDSAMYRCASSPDSRGSNYGYTFGSGTRLTVV.

V is TRBV7-9 and J is TRBJ2-7; TRBD1 matches at 8 bases. CDR1 SEHNR and CDR2 FQNEAQ come from the germline V gene (reference sequence). The CDR3 contains 14 residues. Trimming cost V 0 bases and J 5 bases; bases outside gene matches: 3. CDR3 DNA sequence: TGTGCCAGCAGCTTAGCCCAGGGGGCCAACGAGCAGTACTTC. Translation: CASSLAQGANEQYF.

The gene calls are TRBV5-5 and TRBJ2-7, with a possible D match to TRBD1 (5 bases). V was pared by 0 bases and J by 1 base, with 11 bases between. The CDR3 runs 15 residues. Germline V gives CDR1 SGHKS, CDR2 YYEKEE (reference sequence). The CDR3 DNA is TGTGCCAGCAGCTTGGAAGGGGTCCCGTCCTACGAGCAGTACTTC. Its translation: CASSLEGVPSYEQYF. The full variable domain, in which reference TRBV5-5 and TRBJ2-7 provide the parts outside the CDR3, is DAGVTQSPTHLIKTRGQQVTLRCSPISGHKSVSWYQQVLGQGPQFIFQYYEKEERGRGNFPDRFSARQFPNYSSELNVNALLLGDSALYLCASSLEGVPSYEQYFGPGTRLTVT.

The J gene is TRBJ1-1, the V gene TRBV19; D not resolved. The CDR3 totals 12 residues. Trimming left V 8 bases short and J 1 base short, with 8 bases between. Per the germline V gene, CDR1 is LNHDA and CDR2 is SQIVND (reference sequence). The CDR3 sequence: CASCFSNTEAFF. The DNA for the CDR3 is TGTGCCAGTTGCTTCTCGAACACTGAAGCTTTCTTT. Looking up the rest from reference TRBV19 and TRBJ1-1 gives the full variable domain: DGGITQSPKYLFRKEGQNVTLSCEQNLNHDAMYWYRQDPGQGLRLIYYSQIVNDFQKGDIAEGYSVSREKKESFPLTVTSAQKNPTAFYLCASCFSNTEAFFGQGTRLTVV.

The CDR3 DNA follows: TGTGCCAGCAGCTTGGTTCGAGGGGCGGGCGAGCAGTACTTC. Translating it yields CASSLVRGAGEQYF. The chain recombines TRBV5-4 with TRBJ2-7; either TRBD1 or TRBD2 may supply D (5 bases each). With 0 bases removed from V and 6 bases from J, the gap between germline ends came to 13 bases. In germline, CDR1 is SGHNT, CDR2 YYREEE (reference sequence). The CDR3 spans 14 residues.

V and J are TRBV10-3 and TRBJ2-7, with 10 bases matching TRBD1. The germline CDR1 and CDR2 sequences are ENHRY and SYGVKD. The CDR3 is 15 amino acids. The ends lost 5 bases at V and 2 bases at J; junction bases unmatched: 6. The CDR3, as DNA: TGTGCCATCAGTCTGGGCGGACAGGGGGCCTACGAGCAGTACTTC. Translating it yields CAISLGGQGAYEQYF.

The V gene is TRBV2, the J gene TRBJ1-2, with TRBD1 matching over 10 bases. With 9 bases clipped from V and 2 bases from J, the junction kept 12 bases outside the gene matches. Germline V gene data show CDR1 as SNHLY and CDR2 as FYNNEI. The CDR3 is 16 amino acids. CDR3 in amino acids: CARGYRQGAENYGYTF. CDR3 coding DNA: TGTGCCAGAGGGTATAGACAGGGGGCGGAAAACTATGGCTACACCTTC.

The chain recombines TRBV29-1 with TRBJ2-2, with D possibly being TRBD2 (6 bases). This CDR3 comprises 14 residues. V lost 7 bases and J 3 bases, leaving 15 bases between the germline ends. The germline V gene encodes CDR1 SQVTM and CDR2 ANQGSEA. As DNA, the CDR3 is TGCAGCGCTGGGGGGAGCGGTCACACCGGGGAGCTGTTTTTT. Protein product: CSAGGSGHTGELFF.

The genes are TRBV9 and TRBJ2-2, with 10 bases lining up with TRBD2. CDR3 length: 14 amino acids. The germline V gene encodes CDR1 SGDLS and CDR2 YYNGEE. Trimming cost V 4 bases and J 7 bases; bases outside gene matches: 4. The CDR3 loop is CASSPAGGGGELFF. The CDR3 nucleotides are TGTGCCAGCAGCCCAGCGGGAGGGGGCGGGGAGCTGTTTTTT.

The rearrangement links TRBV18 to TRBJ2-3; a weak D match, TRBD2 (5 bases). The V end lost 0 bases, the J end lost 6 bases, and 7 bases lay between the germline ends. Per germline, CDR1 KGHSH and CDR2 LQKENI. This CDR3 region has 13 residues. The DNA of the CDR3 is TGTGCCAGCTCACCACCGGAGGCGGATACGCAGTATTTT. Its translation: CASSPPEADTQYF. Supplemented by reference TRBV18 and TRBJ2-3, the full variable domain reads NAGVMQNPRHLVRRRGQEARLRCSPMKGHSHVYWYRQLPEEGLKFMVYLQKENIIDESGMPKERFSAEFPKEGPSILRIQQVVRGDSAAYFCASSPPEADTQYFGPGTRLTVL.

The chain has TRBV9 and TRBJ1-4; D is unclear. The CDR3 is 17 amino acids. CDR1 is SGDLS, CDR2 YYNGEE, per germline. V gave up 0 bases and J gave up 2 bases, with 14 bases separating them. The CDR3 region has the DNA TGTGCCAGCAGCGTAGAAGGAGGGCTTGGGACTAATGAAAAACTGTTTTTT. This codes for CASSVEGGLGTNEKLFF.

The gene calls are TRBV19 and TRBJ1-1; a possible D gene is TRBD1 (6 bases). This CDR3 is built from 12 residues. Germline V gene lookup returns CDR1 LNHDA and CDR2 SQIVND (reference sequence). Between the trimmed V and J ends, which lost 10 bases and 3 bases, there was a span of 12 bases. The CDR3 region is CATTRGDTEAFF. The CDR3 DNA is TGTGCCACCACGAGGGGGGACACTGAAGCTTTCTTT.

This chain uses TRBV5-6 with TRBJ2-1; D is possibly TRBD1 or TRBD2 (5 bases each). V was clipped by 0 bases and J by 0 bases, with 10 bases between them. This CDR3 has 16 amino acids. In germline, CDR1 is SGHDT, CDR2 YYEEEE. CDR3 protein: CASSLGSGSSYNEQFF. DNA for the CDR3: TGTGCCAGCAGCTTGGGTTCAGGGAGCTCCTACAATGAGCAGTTCTTC.

This chain uses TRBV7-8 with TRBJ1-2; tentatively, D is TRBD1 (5 bases). Per the germline V gene, CDR1 is SGHVS and CDR2 is FQNEAQ. The CDR3 length is 15 residues. The V end was cut by 3 bases, the J end by 0 bases, with 11 bases between. CDR3 loop: CASSLGPSANYGYTF. CDR3 nucleotide sequence: TGTGCCAGCAGCTTGGGACCGTCAGCTAACTATGGCTACACCTTC.

This rearrangement joins TRBV19 to TRBJ2-7, with a weak D call TRBD1 (5 bases). V lost 4 bases and J lost 1, with 8 bases in between. This CDR3 contains 13 residues. CDR1 is LNHDA, CDR2 SQIVND, per germline (reference sequence). DNA for the CDR3: TGTGCCAGTAGTAACAGGAATTCCTACGAGCAGTACTTC. Translated, it gives CASSNRNSYEQYF.

The chain combines TRBV6-6 with TRBJ2-7; a possible D gene is TRBD2 (6 bases). From germline, CDR1 is MNHNY and CDR2 SVGAGI (reference sequence). This CDR3 has 14 residues. The V and J ends lost 5 bases and 0 bases respectively, with 11 bases between them. In nucleotides, the CDR3 is TGTGCCAGCAGTCCCGGGAGCCCCTCCTACGAGCAGTACTTC. Amino acids: CASSPGSPSYEQYF.

This sequence joins TRBV7-9 and TRBJ2-3; D might be TRBD1 or TRBD2, each matching 5 bases. This CDR3 is 16 amino acids long. Germline values: CDR1 SEHNR, CDR2 FQNEAQ (reference sequence). V shed 5 bases and J shed 4 bases, with 19 bases lying between them. CDR3 bases: TGTGCCAGCAGCGAAGGGCCAGGGCTCGGGGCAGATACGCAGTATTTT. It encodes CASSEGPGLGADTQYF.

The chain uses TRBV7-2 and TRBJ1-3, with no clear D. Trimming pared 3 bases from V and 0 bases from J, leaving 6 bases between. Germline V gene sequence: CDR1 SGHTA, CDR2 FQGNSA. This CDR3 region has 14 residues. The CDR3, as DNA: TGTGCCAGCAGCTTGGCAGGCTCTGGAAACACCATATATTTT. Translated, it gives CASSLAGSGNTIYF.

The chain is built from TRBV15 and TRBJ1-1; perhaps TRBD1 as D (5 bases). Trimming shortened V by 9 bases and J by 7 bases, and 21 bases separated the two germline ends. Germline CDR1 is LNHNV and CDR2 is YYDKDF (reference sequence). The CDR3 consists of 14 residues. The CDR3, as DNA: TGTGCCACGACAGAGGTGGCAGACGCACTTGAAGCTTTCTTT. The encoded protein is CATTEVADALEAFF.

The V gene is TRBV7-2, the J gene TRBJ2-7; TRBD2 matches at 11 bases. V lost 5 bases to trimming and J lost 7 bases; unmatched junction nucleotides: 7. Germline values: CDR1 SGHTA, CDR2 FQGNSA. The CDR3 sequence is 14 residues long. The CDR3 DNA sequence: TGTGCCAGCAGCACCGGACTAGCGGGTAATGAGCAGTACTTC. Translating it yields CASSTGLAGNEQYF.